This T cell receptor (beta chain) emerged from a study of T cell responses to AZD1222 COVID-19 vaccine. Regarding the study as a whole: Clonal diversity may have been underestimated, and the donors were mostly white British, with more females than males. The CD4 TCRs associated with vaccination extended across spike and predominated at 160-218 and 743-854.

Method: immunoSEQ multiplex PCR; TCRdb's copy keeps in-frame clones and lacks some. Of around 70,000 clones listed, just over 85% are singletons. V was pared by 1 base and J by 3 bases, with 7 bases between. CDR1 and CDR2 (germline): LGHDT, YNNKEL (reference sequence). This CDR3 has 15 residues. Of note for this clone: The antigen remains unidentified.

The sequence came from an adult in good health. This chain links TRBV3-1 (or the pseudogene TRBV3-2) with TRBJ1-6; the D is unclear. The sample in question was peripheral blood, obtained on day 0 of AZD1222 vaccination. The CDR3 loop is CASSQAQHYNSPLHF. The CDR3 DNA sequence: TGTGCCAGCAGCCAAGCCCAGCACTATAATTCACCCCTCCACTTT.